This T cell receptor beta chain was identified during a study of T-cell reconstitution after alpha-beta-depleted transplantation in children. TCRbeta library construction was performed incorporating unique molecular identifiers. A single record per CDR3 protein comes from TCRdb applying MiXCR to the PCR reads. The data contain hundreds of thousands of distinct CDR3 sequences, roughly 15% of them singletons. This TCR came from a human donor who donated a stem cell graft to a child with acute myeloid leukemia. The starting material was PBMCs from the stem cell graft donor, obtained from the stem cell graft.

CDR3 bases: TGTGCCAGCAGCTCAGCTGACAGGGGTGAAAAACTGTTTTTT. It is translated as CASSSADRGEKLFF. The V gene is TRBV7-9, the J gene TRBJ1-4, with TRBD1 matching 8 bases. The trim removed 4 bases at V and 7 bases at J, leaving 5 bases unmatched. This CDR3 has 14 residues. Germline values: CDR1 SEHNR, CDR2 FQNEAQ (reference sequence).